This TCR beta chain was obtained from a study of blood T cell repertoires in COVID-19. Some clones are missing from TCRdb's copy, which holds only in-frame ones; the method was immunoSEQ multiplex PCR. The table includes 64,000 or so clones, 86% detected once. The CDR3 is made up of 14 amino acids. The TCR comes from a man aged 35 to 55 with acute or convalescent COVID-19. This sequence joins TRBV21-1 and TRBJ2-4; the table's D call TRBD2 went unverified against the DNA. TRBV21-1 corresponds to a pseudogene. Sequencing used peripheral blood. The DNA for the CDR3 is TGTGCCAGCAGCAAGGGGAGTCCGGGGGGCATTCAGTACTTC. It is translated as CASSKGSPGGIQYF.